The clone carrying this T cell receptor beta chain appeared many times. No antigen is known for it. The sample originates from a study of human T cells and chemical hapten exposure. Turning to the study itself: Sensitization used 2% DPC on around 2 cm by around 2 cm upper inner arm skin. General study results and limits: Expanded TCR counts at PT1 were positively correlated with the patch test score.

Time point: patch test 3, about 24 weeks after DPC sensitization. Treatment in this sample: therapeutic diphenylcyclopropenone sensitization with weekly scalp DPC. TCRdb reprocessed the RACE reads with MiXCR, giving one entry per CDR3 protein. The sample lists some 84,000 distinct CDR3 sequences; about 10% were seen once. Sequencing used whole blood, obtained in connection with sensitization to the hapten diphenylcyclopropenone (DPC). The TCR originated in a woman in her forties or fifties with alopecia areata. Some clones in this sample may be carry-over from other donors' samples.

CDR3 bases: TGTGCCAGCAGTGAAAACCGCCCGGAGGGCAATCAGCCCCAGCATTTT. Encoded protein: CASSENRPEGNQPQHF. The chain carries TRBV6-1 and TRBJ1-5; D not certain. Trimming shortened V by 2 bases and J by 2 bases, and 13 bases separated the two germline ends. The germline CDR1 and CDR2 sequences are MNHNS and SASEGT. The CDR3 sequence is 16 residues long.